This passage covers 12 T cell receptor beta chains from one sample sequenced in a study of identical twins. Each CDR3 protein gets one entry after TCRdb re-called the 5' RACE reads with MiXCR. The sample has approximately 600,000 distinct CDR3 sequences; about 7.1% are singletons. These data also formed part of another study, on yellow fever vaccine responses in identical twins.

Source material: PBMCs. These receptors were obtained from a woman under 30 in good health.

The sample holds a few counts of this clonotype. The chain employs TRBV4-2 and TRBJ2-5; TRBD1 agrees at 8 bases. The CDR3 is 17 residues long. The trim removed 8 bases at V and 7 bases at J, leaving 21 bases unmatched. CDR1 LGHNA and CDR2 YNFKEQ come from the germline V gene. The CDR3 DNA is TGTGCCAGCGGGTTCTCTGGGACAGGAGAGGTTATAGGGACCCAGTACTTC. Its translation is CASGFSGTGEVIGTQYF.

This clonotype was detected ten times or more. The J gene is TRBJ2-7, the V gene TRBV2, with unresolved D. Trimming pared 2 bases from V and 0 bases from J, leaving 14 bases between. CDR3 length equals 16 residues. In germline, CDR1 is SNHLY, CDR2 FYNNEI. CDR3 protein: CASSEIQPPSSYEQYV. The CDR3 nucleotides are TGTGCCAGCAGTGAAATCCAGCCTCCAAGCTCCTACGAGCAGTACGTC.

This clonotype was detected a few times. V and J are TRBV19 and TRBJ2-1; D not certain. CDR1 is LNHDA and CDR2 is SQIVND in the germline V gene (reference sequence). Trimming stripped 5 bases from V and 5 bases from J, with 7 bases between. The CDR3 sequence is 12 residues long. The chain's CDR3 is CASSPANNEQFF. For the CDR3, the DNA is TGTGCCAGTAGTCCGGCAAACAATGAGCAGTTCTTC.

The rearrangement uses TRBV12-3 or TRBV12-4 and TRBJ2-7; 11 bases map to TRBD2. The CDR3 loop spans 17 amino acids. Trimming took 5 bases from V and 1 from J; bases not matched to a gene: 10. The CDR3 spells CASSPETSGIPSYEQYF. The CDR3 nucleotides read TGTGCCAGCAGTCCAGAGACTAGCGGGATCCCTTCCTACGAGCAGTACTTC.

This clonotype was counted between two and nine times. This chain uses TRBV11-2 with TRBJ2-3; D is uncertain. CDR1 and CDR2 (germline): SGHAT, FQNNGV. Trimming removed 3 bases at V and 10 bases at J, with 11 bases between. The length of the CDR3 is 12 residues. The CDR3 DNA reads TGTGCCAGCAGCTTCTTCGACCCTGCGCAGTATTTT. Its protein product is CASSFFDPAQYF.

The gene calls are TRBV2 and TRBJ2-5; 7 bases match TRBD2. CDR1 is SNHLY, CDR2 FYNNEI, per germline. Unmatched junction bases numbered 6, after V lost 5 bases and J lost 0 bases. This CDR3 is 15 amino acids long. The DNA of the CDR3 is TGTGCCAGCAGTCTACAGACTAGCAACCAAGAGACCCAGTACTTC. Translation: CASSLQTSNQETQYF.

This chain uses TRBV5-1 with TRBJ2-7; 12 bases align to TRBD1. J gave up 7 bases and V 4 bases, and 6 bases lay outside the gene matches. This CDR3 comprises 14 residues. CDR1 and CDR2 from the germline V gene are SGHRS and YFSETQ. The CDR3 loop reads CASSIGTGGEEQYV. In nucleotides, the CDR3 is TGCGCCAGCAGCATCGGGACAGGGGGCGAAGAGCAGTACGTC.

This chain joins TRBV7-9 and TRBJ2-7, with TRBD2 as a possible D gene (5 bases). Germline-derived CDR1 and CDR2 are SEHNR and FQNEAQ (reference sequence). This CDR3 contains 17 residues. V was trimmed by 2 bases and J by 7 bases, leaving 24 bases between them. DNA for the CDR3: TGTGCCAGCAGCTTAATCGGTGGGGTAGCTGGAGGTAGGGAGCAGTACTTC. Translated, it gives CASSLIGGVAGGREQYF. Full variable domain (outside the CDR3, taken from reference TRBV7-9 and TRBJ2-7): DTGVSQNPRHKITKRGQNVTFRCDPISEHNRLYWYRQTLGQGPEFLTYFQNEAQLEKSRLLSDRFSAERPKGSFSTLEIQRTEQGDSAMYLCASSLIGGVAGGREQYFGPGTRLTVT.

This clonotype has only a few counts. The CDR3 spells CASRETGLKPNTEAFF. CDR3 DNA: TGCGCCAGCAGGGAGACAGGGTTAAAGCCGAACACTGAAGCTTTCTTT. This chain connects TRBV10-2 to TRBJ1-1, with 7 bases identical to TRBD1. CDR1 and CDR2 from the germline V gene are WSHSY and SAAADI. V shed 6 bases and J 1 base; nucleotides not matched to a gene: 11. The CDR3 is 16 amino acids.

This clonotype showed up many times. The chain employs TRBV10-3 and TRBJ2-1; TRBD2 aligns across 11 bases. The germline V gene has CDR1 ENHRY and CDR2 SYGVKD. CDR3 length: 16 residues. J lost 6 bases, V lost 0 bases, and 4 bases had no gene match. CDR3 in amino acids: CAISESSLAGGNEQFF. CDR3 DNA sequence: TGTGCCATCAGTGAGTCGAGTCTAGCGGGGGGCAATGAGCAGTTCTTC.

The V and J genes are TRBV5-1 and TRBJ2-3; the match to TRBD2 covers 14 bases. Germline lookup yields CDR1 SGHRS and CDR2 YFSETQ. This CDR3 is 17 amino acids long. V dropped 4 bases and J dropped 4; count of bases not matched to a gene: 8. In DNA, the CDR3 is TGCGCCAGCAGCAGATCCGGACTAGCGGGGGGCTCAGATACGCAGTATTTT. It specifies CASSRSGLAGGSDTQYF.

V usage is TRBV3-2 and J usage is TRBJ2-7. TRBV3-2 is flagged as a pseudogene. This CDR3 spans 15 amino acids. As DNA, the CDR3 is TGTGCCAGCTGCCAAGTGGACAGGGGCTCCTACGAGCAGTACTTC. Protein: CASCQVDRGSYEQYF.